This TCR beta chain was retrieved from a study of shared clonotypes between healthy human individuals. Study conclusions and caveats: Rarefaction showed that sequencing of sorted subsets was incomplete (despite large depth).

On this clone: Its cognate antigen is unknown.

In germline, CDR1 is ENHRY, CDR2 SYGVKD. The CDR3 extends over 13 amino acids. V gave up 10 bases and J gave up 8 bases; unmatched junction bases: 13. In the original workflow: Junction-only immunoSEQ sequences carried no quality scores, so filtering differed. Clones were read by immunoSEQ multiplex PCR, and TCRdb kept only the in-frame ones, dropping some. The D gene and trimming were derived from the DNA, and the V and J assignments and clone size from that table. The sample consists of roughly 2,500,000 clones, 90% to 95% of them appearing once. The chain uses TRBV10-3 and TRBJ1-2; 7 nucleotides align to TRBD1. The source of this sequence is a man aged 18-30 years in good health. Some clones in this sample may be carry-over from other donors' samples. The specimen was naive CD4+ T cells from PBMCs. The subset: CD45RA+ positively selected. The CDR3 sequence: CATGTDSPGGYTF. CDR3 DNA sequence: TGTGCCACAGGGACAGACTCACCGGGGGGCTACACCTTC.